The rows below give T cell receptor beta chains drawn from one sample of a study of shared clonotypes between healthy human individuals. Here immunoSEQ multiplex PCR was the method, and the copy in TCRdb shows in-frame clones only, minus some. The data contain over a million clones, roughly 95% of them singletons. The specimen sequenced was naive CD4+ T cells sorted from blood. All receptors come from a man aged 25 to 40 in good health. CDR3s include the opening cysteine and the closing phenylalanine or tryptophan. The order of the fields is V gene, J gene, D gene, clone size, CDR3 protein, CDR3 DNA. D genes are given only for firm matches. Clone sizes are given selectively: once, few, many, or a class where the clone is expanded.

v_call: TRBV10-2
j_call: TRBJ1-2
d_call: NA
clone_size: once
cdr3_aa: CASSESSYGYTF
cdr3_nt: TGCGCCAGCAGTGAGTCAAGCTATGGCTACACCTTC

v_call: TRBV11-2
j_call: TRBJ2-3
d_call: NA
clone_size: NA
cdr3_aa: CASSFHHGTDTQYF
cdr3_nt: TGTGCCAGCAGCTTTCACCATGGCACAGATACGCAGTATTTT

v_call: TRBV5-4
j_call: TRBJ2-7
d_call: NA
clone_size: NA
cdr3_aa: CASSPAARGTYEQYF
cdr3_nt: TGTGCCAGCAGTCCGGCAGCCAGGGGAACCTACGAGCAGTACTTC

v_call: TRBV2
j_call: TRBJ2-7
d_call: NA
clone_size: NA
cdr3_aa: CASRETQGGIPYF
cdr3_nt: TGTGCCAGCAGGGAGACACAGGGAGGGATTCCGTACTTC

v_call: TRBV28
j_call: TRBJ2-7
d_call: NA
clone_size: NA
cdr3_aa: CASSLGSPSSYEQYF
cdr3_nt: TGTGCCAGCAGTTTAGGGAGTCCCAGCTCCTACGAGCAGTACTTC

v_call: TRBV2
j_call: TRBJ2-6
d_call: NA
clone_size: NA
cdr3_aa: CASNPSGANVLTF
cdr3_nt: TGTGCCAGCAATCCCTCTGGGGCCAACGTCCTGACTTTC

v_call: TRBV7-2
j_call: TRBJ1-5
d_call: NA
clone_size: NA
cdr3_aa: CASSLDLANQPQHF
cdr3_nt: TGTGCCAGCAGCTTAGATTTGGCGAATCAGCCCCAGCATTTT

v_call: TRBV6-1
j_call: TRBJ2-5
d_call: NA
clone_size: NA
cdr3_aa: CASSEKRGETQYF
cdr3_nt: TGTGCCAGCAGTGAAAAAAGAGGGGAGACCCAGTACTTC

v_call: TRBV5-4
j_call: TRBJ2-5
d_call: NA
clone_size: NA
cdr3_aa: CASSLSPTEAETQYF
cdr3_nt: TGTGCCAGCAGCTTGTCGCCAACAGAAGCAGAGACCCAGTACTTC

v_call: TRBV19
j_call: TRBJ2-3
d_call: TRBD2
clone_size: NA
cdr3_aa: CASSIGGRGGDTQYF
cdr3_nt: TGTGCCAGTAGTATAGGCGGGAGGGGAGGAGATACGCAGTATTTT

v_call: TRBV7-2
j_call: TRBJ1-4
d_call: NA
clone_size: NA
cdr3_aa: CASSLARGTTRTAEKLFF
cdr3_nt: TGTGCCAGCAGCTTAGCGCGGGGGACTACGAGAACCGCTGAAAAACTGTTTTTT

v_call: TRBV9
j_call: TRBJ1-2
d_call: NA
clone_size: once
cdr3_aa: CASSSPTDRPLNPGYTF
cdr3_nt: TGTGCCAGCAGCTCCCCGACAGACCGACCCCTCAATCCGGGCTACACCTTC

v_call: TRBV7-9
j_call: TRBJ2-2
d_call: TRBD1
clone_size: once
cdr3_aa: CASSSRTGTGNTGELFF
cdr3_nt: TGTGCCAGCAGCTCACGGACCGGGACAGGGAACACCGGGGAGCTGTTTTTT

v_call: TRBV7-2
j_call: TRBJ2-1
d_call: NA
clone_size: NA
cdr3_aa: CASSLSPGNNEQFF
cdr3_nt: TGTGCCAGCAGCTTATCTCCGGGAAATAATGAGCAGTTCTTC

v_call: TRBV19
j_call: TRBJ1-1
d_call: NA
clone_size: NA
cdr3_aa: CASSMVRARRYTEAFF
cdr3_nt: TGTGCCAGTAGTATGGTCAGGGCGAGGAGATACACTGAAGCTTTCTTT

v_call: TRBV5-6
j_call: TRBJ2-1
d_call: NA
clone_size: NA
cdr3_aa: CASSLERWYSYNEQFF
cdr3_nt: TGTGCCAGCAGCTTAGAGCGATGGTATTCCTACAATGAGCAGTTCTTC

v_call: TRBV28
j_call: TRBJ2-3
d_call: TRBD2
clone_size: NA
cdr3_aa: CASSATSGRSDTQYF
cdr3_nt: TGTGCCAGCAGTGCTACTAGCGGGAGGTCAGATACGCAGTATTTT

v_call: TRBV10-2
j_call: TRBJ2-5
d_call: TRBD2
clone_size: NA
cdr3_aa: CASLTSGASETQYF
cdr3_nt: TGCGCCAGCTTGACTAGCGGGGCGTCAGAGACCCAGTACTTC

v_call: TRBV7-2
j_call: TRBJ2-5
d_call: NA
clone_size: NA
cdr3_aa: CASSSQLRRGGQETQYF
cdr3_nt: TGTGCCAGCAGCTCTCAACTTCGGAGGGGTGGGCAAGAGACCCAGTACTTC

v_call: TRBV7-2
j_call: TRBJ2-1
d_call: NA
clone_size: NA
cdr3_aa: CASSLLVDEQFF
cdr3_nt: TGTGCCAGCAGCTTACTCGTCGATGAGCAGTTCTTC

v_call: TRBV5-4
j_call: TRBJ2-2
d_call: NA
clone_size: NA
cdr3_aa: CASTRGGTNTGELFF
cdr3_nt: TGTGCCAGCACCCGAGGGGGGACGAACACCGGGGAGCTGTTTTTT

v_call: TRBV21-1
j_call: TRBJ1-3
d_call: NA
clone_size: NA
cdr3_aa: CASRLPRSGNTIYF
cdr3_nt: TGTGCCAGCAGACTGCCGAGATCTGGAAACACCATATATTTT

v_call: TRBV6-1
j_call: TRBJ1-5
d_call: NA
clone_size: once
cdr3_aa: CASSSDQPQHF
cdr3_nt: TGTGCCAGCAGCTCGGATCAGCCCCAGCATTTT

v_call: TRBV28
j_call: TRBJ1-5
d_call: TRBD1
clone_size: NA
cdr3_aa: CASSRDRVQPQHF
cdr3_nt: TGTGCCAGCAGTCGGGACAGGGTTCAGCCCCAGCATTTT

v_call: TRBV11-2
j_call: TRBJ2-1
d_call: TRBD2
clone_size: NA
cdr3_aa: CASSFSASGRMNEQFF
cdr3_nt: TGTGCCAGCAGCTTCTCCGCTAGCGGGAGAATGAATGAGCAGTTCTTC

v_call: TRBV11-2
j_call: TRBJ1-1
d_call: NA
clone_size: NA
cdr3_aa: CASSFGQSSVTEAFF
cdr3_nt: TGTGCCAGCAGCTTCGGCCAGTCCTCGGTCACTGAAGCTTTCTTT

v_call: TRBV15
j_call: TRBJ2-7
d_call: NA
clone_size: NA
cdr3_aa: CATSRGYEQYF
cdr3_nt: TGTGCCACCAGCAGAGGGTACGAGCAGTACTTC

v_call: TRBV18
j_call: TRBJ2-3
d_call: NA
clone_size: NA
cdr3_aa: CASSPTIRDTQYF
cdr3_nt: TGTGCCAGCTCACCAACTATCAGGGATACGCAGTATTTT

v_call: TRBV19
j_call: TRBJ1-2
d_call: NA
clone_size: NA
cdr3_aa: CASSILTANYGYTF
cdr3_nt: TGTGCCAGTAGTATCTTGACAGCTAACTATGGCTACACCTTC

v_call: TRBV28
j_call: TRBJ2-1
d_call: TRBD2
clone_size: once
cdr3_aa: CASGASGIREQFF
cdr3_nt: TGTGCCAGCGGGGCTAGCGGGATCAGGGAGCAGTTCTTC

v_call: TRBV30
j_call: TRBJ2-7
d_call: NA
clone_size: NA
cdr3_aa: CAWSVQASEQYF
cdr3_nt: TGTGCCTGGAGTGTACAGGCTTCCGAGCAGTACTTC

v_call: TRBV4-1
j_call: TRBJ1-5
d_call: TRBD1
clone_size: NA
cdr3_aa: CASSQESYDRANQPQHF
cdr3_nt: TGCGCCAGCAGCCAAGAATCGTATGACAGGGCGAATCAGCCCCAGCATTTT

v_call: TRBV12-5
j_call: TRBJ2-5
d_call: TRBD2
clone_size: NA
cdr3_aa: CASGLSRLAGGPGQETQYF
cdr3_nt: TGTGCTAGTGGTTTATCCCGACTAGCGGGAGGGCCAGGCCAAGAGACCCAGTACTTC

v_call: TRBV6-5
j_call: TRBJ1-2
d_call: NA
clone_size: once
cdr3_aa: CASSSTGTGDYGYTF
cdr3_nt: TGTGCCAGCAGTTCAACAGGGACCGGAGACTATGGCTACACCTTC

v_call: TRBV10-2
j_call: TRBJ2-1
d_call: TRBD2
clone_size: NA
cdr3_aa: CASSETSGRYRGQFF
cdr3_nt: TGCGCCAGCAGTGAAACTAGCGGGAGGTACCGGGGGCAGTTCTTC

v_call: TRBV7-6
j_call: TRBJ2-5
d_call: NA
clone_size: NA
cdr3_aa: CASSLASAQETQYF
cdr3_nt: TGTGCCAGCAGCTTAGCCTCAGCGCAAGAGACCCAGTACTTC

v_call: TRBV7-9
j_call: TRBJ2-1
d_call: NA
clone_size: NA
cdr3_aa: CASSKRDEQFF
cdr3_nt: TGTGCCAGCAGCAAACGCGATGAGCAGTTCTTC

v_call: TRBV27
j_call: TRBJ2-3
d_call: NA
clone_size: NA
cdr3_aa: CASSLVRTDGTDTQYF
cdr3_nt: TGTGCCAGCAGTTTAGTCAGGACAGACGGCACAGATACGCAGTATTTT

v_call: TRBV5-1
j_call: TRBJ2-5
d_call: TRBD2
clone_size: NA
cdr3_aa: CASSWRGTNEETQYF
cdr3_nt: TGCGCCAGCAGCTGGCGGGGGACGAACGAAGAGACCCAGTACTTC

v_call: TRBV30
j_call: TRBJ1-1
d_call: NA
clone_size: NA
cdr3_aa: CAWRQGSGAFF
cdr3_nt: TGTGCCTGGAGGCAAGGATCAGGGGCTTTCTTT

v_call: TRBV2
j_call: TRBJ1-1
d_call: NA
clone_size: NA
cdr3_aa: CASSQTQGTEAFF
cdr3_nt: TGTGCCAGCAGCCAAACCCAGGGCACTGAAGCTTTCTTT

v_call: TRBV9
j_call: TRBJ2-1
d_call: TRBD2
clone_size: NA
cdr3_aa: CASSVVSGTAVNEQFF
cdr3_nt: TGTGCCAGCAGCGTAGTAAGCGGGACGGCGGTGAATGAGCAGTTCTTC

v_call: TRBV2
j_call: TRBJ2-1
d_call: TRBD1
clone_size: NA
cdr3_aa: CASSEVRGLNEQFF
cdr3_nt: TGTGCCAGCAGTGAAGTCAGGGGGCTTAATGAGCAGTTCTTC

v_call: TRBV9
j_call: TRBJ2-3
d_call: TRBD2
clone_size: once
cdr3_aa: CASSATSGSLTQYF
cdr3_nt: TGTGCCAGCAGCGCGACTAGCGGGTCCCTAACGCAGTATTTT

v_call: TRBV5-1
j_call: TRBJ2-7
d_call: NA
clone_size: NA
cdr3_aa: CASSLRVPGEHEQYF
cdr3_nt: TGCGCCAGCAGCTTGAGAGTTCCTGGGGAGCACGAGCAGTACTTC

v_call: TRBV6-4
j_call: TRBJ1-4
d_call: NA
clone_size: NA
cdr3_aa: CASRALRDKVATNEKLFF
cdr3_nt: TGTGCCAGCAGGGCCCTAAGGGACAAAGTTGCAACTAATGAAAAACTGTTTTTT

v_call: TRBV27
j_call: TRBJ1-1
d_call: NA
clone_size: NA
cdr3_aa: CASSFRGKTEAFF
cdr3_nt: TGTGCCAGCAGTTTTCGGGGGAAGACTGAAGCTTTCTTT

v_call: TRBV7-8
j_call: TRBJ2-5
d_call: TRBD2
clone_size: NA
cdr3_aa: CASSLGGAGGPQETQYF
cdr3_nt: TGTGCCAGCAGCTTAGGGGGAGCGGGAGGGCCCCAAGAGACCCAGTACTTC

v_call: TRBV18
j_call: TRBJ2-3
d_call: TRBD1
clone_size: once
cdr3_aa: CASSVQGNRRDTQYF
cdr3_nt: TGTGCCAGCTCAGTACAGGGGAACCGTCGGGATACGCAGTATTTT

v_call: TRBV7-2
j_call: TRBJ1-3
d_call: NA
clone_size: NA
cdr3_aa: CASSLLGRYSGNTIYF
cdr3_nt: TGTGCCAGCAGCTTACTGGGACGATACTCTGGAAACACCATATATTTT